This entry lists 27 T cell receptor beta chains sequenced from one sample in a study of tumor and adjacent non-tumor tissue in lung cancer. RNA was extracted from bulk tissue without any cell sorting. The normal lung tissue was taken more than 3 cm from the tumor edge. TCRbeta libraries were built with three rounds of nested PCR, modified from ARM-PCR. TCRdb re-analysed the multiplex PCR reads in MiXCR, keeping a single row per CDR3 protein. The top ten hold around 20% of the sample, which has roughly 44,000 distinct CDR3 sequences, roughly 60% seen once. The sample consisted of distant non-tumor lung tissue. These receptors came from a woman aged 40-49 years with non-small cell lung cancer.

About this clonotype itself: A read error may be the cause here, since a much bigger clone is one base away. The CDR3 coding sequence is TGCAGTGCTCAGAGGGAGACAGCTTATAGCAATCAGCCCCAGTATTTT. The encoded protein is CSAQRETAYSNQPQYF. This rearrangement joins TRBV20-1 to TRBJ1-5; D possibly uses TRBD1 or TRBD2 (5 bases each). The DNA matches TRBJ2-3 better at its end, which makes the J call doubtful. The CDR3 has 16 amino acids. Germline V gives CDR1 DFQATT, CDR2 SNEGSKA (reference sequence).

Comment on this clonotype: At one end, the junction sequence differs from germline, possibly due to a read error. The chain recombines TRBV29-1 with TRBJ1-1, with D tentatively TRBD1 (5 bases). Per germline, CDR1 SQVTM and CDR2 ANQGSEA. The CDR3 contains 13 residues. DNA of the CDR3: TGCAGCGCCGTGGTACAGGAGAACACTGAAGGTTTCTTT. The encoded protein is CSAVVQENTEGFF.

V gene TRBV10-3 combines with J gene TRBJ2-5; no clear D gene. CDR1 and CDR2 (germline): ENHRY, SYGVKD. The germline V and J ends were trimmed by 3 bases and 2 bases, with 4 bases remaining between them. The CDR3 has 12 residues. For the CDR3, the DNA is TGTGCCATCAGTGAAGGTCAAGAGACCCAGTACTTC. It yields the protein CAISEGQETQYF.

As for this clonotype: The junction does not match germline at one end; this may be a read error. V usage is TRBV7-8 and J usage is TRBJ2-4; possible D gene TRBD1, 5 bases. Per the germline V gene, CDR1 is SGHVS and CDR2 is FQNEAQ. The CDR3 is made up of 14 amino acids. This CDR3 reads CASSPTVPKNIQYF. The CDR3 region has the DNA TGTGCCAGCAGCCCGACAGTACCCAAAAACATTCAATACTTC.

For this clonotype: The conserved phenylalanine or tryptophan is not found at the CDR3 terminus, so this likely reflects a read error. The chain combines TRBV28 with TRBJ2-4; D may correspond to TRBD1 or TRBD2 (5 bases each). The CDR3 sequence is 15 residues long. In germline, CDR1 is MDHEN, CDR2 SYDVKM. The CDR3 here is CASSLSGTTKNIQYL. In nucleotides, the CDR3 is TGTGCTAGCAGTTTATCCGGGACGACCAAAAACATTCAGTACTTA.

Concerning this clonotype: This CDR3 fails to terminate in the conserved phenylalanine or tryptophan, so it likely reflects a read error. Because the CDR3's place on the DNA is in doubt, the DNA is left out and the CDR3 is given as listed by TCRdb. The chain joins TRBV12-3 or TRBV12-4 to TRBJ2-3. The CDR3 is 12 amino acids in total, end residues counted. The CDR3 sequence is CASSVRTDTRYL.

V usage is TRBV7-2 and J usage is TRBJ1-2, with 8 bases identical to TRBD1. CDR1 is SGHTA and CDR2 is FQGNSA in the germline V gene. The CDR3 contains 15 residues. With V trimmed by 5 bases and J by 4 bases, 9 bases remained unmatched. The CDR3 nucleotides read TGTGCCAGCAGCCCAACCGTCGGACAGGGCTATGGCTACACCTTC. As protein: CASSPTVGQGYGYTF.

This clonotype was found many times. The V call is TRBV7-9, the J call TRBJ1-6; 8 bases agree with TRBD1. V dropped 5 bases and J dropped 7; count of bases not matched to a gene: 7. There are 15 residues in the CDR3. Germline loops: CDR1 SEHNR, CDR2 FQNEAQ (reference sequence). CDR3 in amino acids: CASSPRGLTNSPLHF. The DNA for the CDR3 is TGTGCCAGCAGCCCCAGGGGGCTGACGAATTCACCCCTCCACTTT.

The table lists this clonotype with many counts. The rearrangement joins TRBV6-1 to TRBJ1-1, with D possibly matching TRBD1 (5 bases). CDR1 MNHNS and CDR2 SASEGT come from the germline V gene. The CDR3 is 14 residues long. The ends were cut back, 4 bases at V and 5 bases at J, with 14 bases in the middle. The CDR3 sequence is CASSVGAGGTEAFF. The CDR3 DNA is TGTGCCAGCAGTGTAGGGGCGGGGGGGACTGAAGCTTTCTTT.

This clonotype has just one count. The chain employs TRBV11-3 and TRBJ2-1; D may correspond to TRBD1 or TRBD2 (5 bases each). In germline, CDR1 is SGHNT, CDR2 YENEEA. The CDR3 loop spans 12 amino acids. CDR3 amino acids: CISSLEGNEQFF. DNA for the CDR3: TGTATCAGCAGCTTAGAGGGGAATGAGCAGTTCTTC. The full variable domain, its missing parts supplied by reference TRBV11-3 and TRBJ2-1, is EAGVVQSPRYKIIEKKQPVAFWCNPISGHNTLYWYLQNLGQGPELLIRYENEEAVDDSQLPKDRFSAERLKGVDSTLKIQPAELGDSAVYLCISSLEGNEQFFGPGTRLTVL.

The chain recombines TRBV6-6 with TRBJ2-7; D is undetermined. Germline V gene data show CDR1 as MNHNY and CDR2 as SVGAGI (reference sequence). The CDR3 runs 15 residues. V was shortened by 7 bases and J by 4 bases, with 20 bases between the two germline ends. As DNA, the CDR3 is TGTGCCAGCAACCTGGGCCCACATGCCTATTACGAGCAGTACTTC. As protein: CASNLGPHAYYEQYF.

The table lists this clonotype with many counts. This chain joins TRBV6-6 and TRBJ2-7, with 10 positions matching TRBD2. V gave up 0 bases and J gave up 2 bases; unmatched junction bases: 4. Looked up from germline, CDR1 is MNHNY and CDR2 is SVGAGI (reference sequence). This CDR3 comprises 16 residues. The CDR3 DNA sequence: TGTGCCAGCAGTTACTCTGCTAGCGGGAGTACCTACGAGCAGTACTTC. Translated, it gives CASSYSASGSTYEQYF.

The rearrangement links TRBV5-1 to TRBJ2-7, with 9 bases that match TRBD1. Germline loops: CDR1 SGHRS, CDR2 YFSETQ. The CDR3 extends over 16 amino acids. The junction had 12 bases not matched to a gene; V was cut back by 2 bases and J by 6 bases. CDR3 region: CASSFGQGRERLEQYF. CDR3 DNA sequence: TGCGCCAGCAGCTTCGGACAGGGGCGAGAAAGGCTCGAGCAGTACTTC.

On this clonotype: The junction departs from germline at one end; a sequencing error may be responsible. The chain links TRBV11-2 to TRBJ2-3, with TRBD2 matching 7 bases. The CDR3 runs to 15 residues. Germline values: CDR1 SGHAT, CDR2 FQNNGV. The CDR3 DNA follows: TGCGCCAACAGCTTAGGGATTAGCGGGACAGATACGCAGTATTTT. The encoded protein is CANSLGISGTDTQYF.

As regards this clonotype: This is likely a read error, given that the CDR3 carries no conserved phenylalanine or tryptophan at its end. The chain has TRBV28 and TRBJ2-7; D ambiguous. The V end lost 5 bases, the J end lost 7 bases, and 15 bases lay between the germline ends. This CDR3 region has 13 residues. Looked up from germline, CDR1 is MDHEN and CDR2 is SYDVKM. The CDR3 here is CASSVRPYEEQYS. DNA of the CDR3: TGTGCCAGCAGTGTCCGGCCTTACGAGGAGCAGTACTCC.

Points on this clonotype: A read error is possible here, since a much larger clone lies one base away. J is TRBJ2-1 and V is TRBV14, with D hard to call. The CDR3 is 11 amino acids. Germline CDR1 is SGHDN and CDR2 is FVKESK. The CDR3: CVSSLFHEQFF. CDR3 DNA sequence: TGTGTCAGCAGCCTTTTCCATGAGCAGTTCTTC.

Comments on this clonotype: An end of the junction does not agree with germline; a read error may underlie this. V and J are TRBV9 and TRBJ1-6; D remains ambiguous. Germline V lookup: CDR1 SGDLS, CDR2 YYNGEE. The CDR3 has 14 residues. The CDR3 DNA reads TGTGCCAACAGCGTAGCCGGCGTTGGGTCACCCCTCCACTTT. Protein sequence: CANSVAGVGSPLHF.

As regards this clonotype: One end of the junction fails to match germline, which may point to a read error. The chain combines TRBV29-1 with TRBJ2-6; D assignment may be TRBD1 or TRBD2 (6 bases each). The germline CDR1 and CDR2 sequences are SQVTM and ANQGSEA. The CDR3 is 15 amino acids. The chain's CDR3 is CSVDSGGYGANVPTF. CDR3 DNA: TGTAGCGTTGATTCCGGGGGCTATGGGGCCAACGTCCCGACTTTC.

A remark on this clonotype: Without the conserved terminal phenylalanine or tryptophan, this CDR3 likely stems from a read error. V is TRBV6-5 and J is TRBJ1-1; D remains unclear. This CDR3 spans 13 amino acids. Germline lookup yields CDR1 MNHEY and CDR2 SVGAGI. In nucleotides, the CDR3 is TGCGCCAGCAGCAATGGGCCAGCTCAAGAGGCTTTCTAT. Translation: CASSNGPAQEAFY.

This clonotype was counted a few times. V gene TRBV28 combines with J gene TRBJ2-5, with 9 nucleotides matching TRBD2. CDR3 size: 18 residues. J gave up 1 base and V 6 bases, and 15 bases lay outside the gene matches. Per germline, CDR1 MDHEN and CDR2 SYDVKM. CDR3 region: CASRTELAGRHVQETQYF. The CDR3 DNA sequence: TGTGCCAGCAGAACCGAACTAGCGGGCAGACACGTCCAAGAGACCCAGTACTTC.

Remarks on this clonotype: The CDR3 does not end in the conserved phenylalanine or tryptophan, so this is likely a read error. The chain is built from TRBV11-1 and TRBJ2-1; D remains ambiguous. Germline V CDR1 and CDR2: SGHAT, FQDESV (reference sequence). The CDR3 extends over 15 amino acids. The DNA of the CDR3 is TGTGTCAGCAACTTACGCTTCGGCCAAAACAATGAGCAGTTCCTC. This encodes CVSNLRFGQNNEQFL.

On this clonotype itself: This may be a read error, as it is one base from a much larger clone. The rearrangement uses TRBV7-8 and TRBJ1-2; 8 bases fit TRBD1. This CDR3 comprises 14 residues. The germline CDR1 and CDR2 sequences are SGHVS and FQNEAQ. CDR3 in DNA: TGTGTCAGCAGCCCGCGACAGGGGATCAATGGCTACACCTTC. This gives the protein CVSSPRQGINGYTF.

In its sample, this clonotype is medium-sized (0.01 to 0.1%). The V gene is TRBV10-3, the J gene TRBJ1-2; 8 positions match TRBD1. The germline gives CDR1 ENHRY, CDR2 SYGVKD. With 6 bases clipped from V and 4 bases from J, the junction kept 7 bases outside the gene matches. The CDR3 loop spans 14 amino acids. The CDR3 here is CAIRDTGGGYGYTF. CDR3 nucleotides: TGTGCCATCAGGGATACAGGGGGTGGCTATGGCTACACCTTC.

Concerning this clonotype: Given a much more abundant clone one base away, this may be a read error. The DNA of the CDR3 is TGTGCCGGGGGGGGCACGAACACTGAAGCTTTCTTT. It specifies CAGGGTNTEAFF. The chain recombines TRBV30 with TRBJ1-1, with a possible D match to TRBD1 (6 bases). Germline V lookup: CDR1 GTSNPN, CDR2 SVGIG (reference sequence). V dropped 8 bases and J dropped 1 base, with 11 bases sitting between them. The CDR3 spans 12 residues.

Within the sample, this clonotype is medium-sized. CDR3 DNA sequence: TGTGCCAGCAGTTTACTGGCAGGTCGGGTCGAGCAGTACTTC. This translates into CASSLLAGRVEQYF. The chain employs TRBV28 and TRBJ2-7; no clear D gene. Trimming removed 2 bases at V and 6 bases at J, with 14 bases between. In germline, CDR1 is MDHEN, CDR2 SYDVKM. The CDR3 length is 14 residues.

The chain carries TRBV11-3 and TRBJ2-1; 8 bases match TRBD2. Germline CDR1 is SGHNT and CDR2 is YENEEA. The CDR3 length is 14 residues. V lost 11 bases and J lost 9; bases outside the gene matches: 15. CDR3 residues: CAGPGISGIGEQFF. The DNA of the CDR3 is TGTGCCGGGCCCGGGATTAGCGGGATCGGTGAGCAGTTCTTC.

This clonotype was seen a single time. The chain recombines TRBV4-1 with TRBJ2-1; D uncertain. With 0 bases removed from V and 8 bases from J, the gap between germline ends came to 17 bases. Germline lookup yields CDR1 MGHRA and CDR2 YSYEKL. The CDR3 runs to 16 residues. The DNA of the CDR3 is TGCGCCAGCAGCCAAGATCTGGATTTAGGAGTCGATGAGCAGTTCTTC. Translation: CASSQDLDLGVDEQFF.